This passage covers 13 T cell receptor beta chains from one sample sequenced in a study of blood T cell repertoires in COVID-19. The assay was immunoSEQ multiplex PCR, and TCRdb's table has in-frame clones only and misses some. The repertoire holds 140,000 or so clones, with 80% to 90% as singletons. Sequencing was performed on peripheral blood. These receptors were collected from a woman between 45 and 65 years old with acute or convalescent COVID-19.

The chain couples TRBV29-1 to TRBJ1-5; D possibly corresponds to TRBD1 (6 bases). CDR3 length: 13 residues. Deletions cut 6 bases from V and 2 bases from J, with 11 bases between. CDR1 is SQVTM and CDR2 is ANQGSEA in the germline V gene. CDR3 in amino acids: CSVGGGGNQPQHF. CDR3 bases: TGCAGCGTAGGGGGGGGCGGCAATCAGCCCCAGCATTTT.

In this sample, this clone turned up once. The V call is TRBV19, the J call TRBJ2-7; perhaps TRBD2 as D (6 bases). Germline CDR1 LNHDA, CDR2 SQIVND (reference sequence). The V end was cut by 9 bases, the J end by 1 base, with 16 bases between. The CDR3 is 14 residues long. CDR3 coding DNA: TGTGCCAGCGGCCAGCGGGCCGATTCCTACGAGCAGTACTTC. As protein: CASGQRADSYEQYF.

The rearrangement uses TRBV20-1 and TRBJ2-7, with unresolved D. The CDR3 length is 10 residues. V lost 2 bases and J lost 6, with 5 bases in between. Looked up from germline, CDR1 is DFQATT and CDR2 is SNEGSKA (reference sequence). The CDR3 nucleotides read TGCAGTGCTAGAATCGGCGAGCAGTACTTC. Amino acids: CSARIGEQYF.

V is TRBV5-1 and J is TRBJ2-7; 7 positions match TRBD1. Trimming cost V 1 base and J 7 bases; bases outside gene matches: 14. Germline CDR1 and CDR2: SGHRS and YFSETQ. This CDR3 region has 16 residues. The CDR3 DNA is TGCGCCAGCAGCTTGTCGGCCCCGACAGGGCCCTCGGAGCAGTACTTC. This gives the protein CASSLSAPTGPSEQYF.

The rearrangement joins TRBV3-1 (or the pseudogene TRBV3-2) to TRBJ1-2; TRBD1 matches at 7 bases. CDR3 size: 14 residues. The J segment lost 7 bases and the V segment lost 4 bases, leaving 9 bases of the junction unmatched. In germline, CDR1 is LGHDT, CDR2 YNNKEL (reference sequence). In DNA form, the CDR3 reads TGTGCCAGCAGCCTTTCTGACAGGGATTCTGGCTACACCTTC. Translated, it gives CASSLSDRDSGYTF.

The chain is built from TRBV6-5 and TRBJ2-7; 7 bases match TRBD1. V shed 6 bases and J 1 base; nucleotides not matched to a gene: 12. CDR3 length equals 16 residues. The germline gives CDR1 MNHEY, CDR2 SVGAGI. The CDR3 sequence: CASSYTGTVLSYEQYF. The DNA of the CDR3 is TGTGCCAGCAGCTACACCGGGACAGTTCTTTCCTACGAGCAGTACTTC.

This chain uses TRBV28 with TRBJ1-1; 7 bases fit TRBD1. There are 15 residues in the CDR3. CDR1 MDHEN and CDR2 SYDVKM come from the germline V gene. The V gene end was trimmed by 7 bases and the J gene end by 5 bases; junction bases not matched to a gene: 13. CDR3 region: CASTPQEGAKTEAFF. The CDR3, as DNA: TGTGCCAGCACACCCCAAGAGGGGGCGAAGACTGAAGCTTTCTTT.

The J gene is TRBJ1-2, the V gene TRBV10-2; TRBD1 aligns across 7 bases. The CDR3 has 15 residues. V dropped 2 bases and J dropped 3; count of bases not matched to a gene: 6. Germline V gene sequence: CDR1 WSHSY, CDR2 SAAADI. Here the CDR3 reads CASSEGPGGHYGYTF. Written as DNA, the CDR3 is TGCGCCAGCAGTGAGGGTCCAGGGGGACACTATGGCTACACCTTC.

V gene TRBV5-5 combines with J gene TRBJ2-7; the D is unclear. The germline V gene encodes CDR1 SGHKS and CDR2 YYEKEE (reference sequence). The CDR3 has 14 amino acids. Trimming shortened V by 0 bases and J by 2 bases, and 9 bases separated the two germline ends. CDR3 sequence (DNA): TGTGCCAGCAGCTTGGCCCACAGCACCTACGAGCAGTACTTC. Translation: CASSLAHSTYEQYF.

The CDR3 DNA is TGTGCCACCAGTGATTCCGGCAGGGGGCCCTCGGCTTTCTTT. Amino acids: CATSDSGRGPSAFF. The chain employs TRBV24-1 and TRBJ1-1, with TRBD1 matching over 8 bases. V shed 2 bases, J shed 11 bases, and the junction held 9 bases outside the gene matches. Germline loops: CDR1 KGHDR, CDR2 SFDVKD. The CDR3 consists of 14 residues.

This clone was counted between two and nine times. The rearrangement joins TRBV5-4 to TRBJ2-2, with D possibly TRBD2 on 6 matching bases. The CDR3 has 15 amino acids. Germline lookup yields CDR1 SGHNT and CDR2 YYREEE (reference sequence). Trimming shortened V by 3 bases and J by 4 bases, and 13 bases separated the two germline ends. In DNA, the CDR3 is TGTGCCAGCAGCTCCTCGGTGCGGGGCACCGGGGAGCTGTTTTTT. Its translation: CASSSSVRGTGELFF.

V gene TRBV4-1 combines with J gene TRBJ1-1; TRBD1 might be the D (6 bases). CDR3 length equals 16 residues. Trimming removed 0 bases at V and 5 bases at J, with 16 bases between. Germline CDR1 reads MGHRA; CDR2 reads YSYEKL. CDR3 nucleotide sequence: TGCGCCAGCAGCCAAGATGAAGTGACAGGCTCAACTGAAGCTTTCTTT. Translation: CASSQDEVTGSTEAFF.

V usage is TRBV5-8 and J usage is TRBJ1-2, with D perhaps matching TRBD1 (6 bases). The V gene lost 3 bases and the J gene lost 4 bases, with 13 bases spanning the gap. From germline, CDR1 is SGHTS and CDR2 YDEGEE. The CDR3 runs to 14 residues. The CDR3 loop is CASSYSSTGYGYTF. The DNA of the CDR3 is TGTGCCAGCAGCTATAGTTCGACAGGCTATGGCTACACCTTC.